These 7 T cell receptor beta chains came from one sample sequenced in a study of beta chain features in type 1 diabetes. Overall study findings and caveats: Shortening of TCRB CDR3s, moderate but significant, appeared in all four CD4+ subsets of Type 1 diabetes patients.

The study reverse transcribed the entire isolated RNA, so it sequenced expressed TCRB transcripts. Clones were sequenced by immunoSEQ multiplex PCR, and TCRdb holds only the in-frame ones, with some missing. The sample consists of over 300,000 clones, over 7% of them appearing once. Antigens of these TCRs are unknown. The sample was central memory CD4+ T cells from blood. The receptor source for this set is a young man with type 1 diabetes.

This clone came up a few times. The V and J genes are TRBV6-6 and TRBJ2-5, with TRBD2 matching 12 bases. The V gene's germline CDR1 is MNHNY and CDR2 SVGAGI (reference sequence). The CDR3 spans 14 residues. Trimming at V came to 8 bases and at J to 4 bases, leaving 5 bases not matched to a gene. The CDR3: CASGLAGRGETQYF. For the CDR3, the DNA is TGTGCCAGCGGACTAGCGGGGAGAGGAGAGACCCAGTACTTC.

This clone was detected only a few times. The CDR3 loop is CASSRTGAGTEAFF. The CDR3 DNA reads TGCGCCAGCAGCAGGACAGGGGCGGGCACTGAAGCTTTCTTT. This chain uses TRBV4-3 with TRBJ1-1; 9 bases are shared with TRBD1. Trimming took 5 bases from V and 4 from J; bases not matched to a gene: 5. Germline assignment: CDR1 LGHNA and CDR2 YSLEER. The CDR3 extends over 14 amino acids.

The V call is TRBV10-3, the J call TRBJ2-2; 8 bases fit TRBD1. Per the germline V gene, CDR1 is ENHRY and CDR2 is SYGVKD. The V and J ends lost 2 bases and 7 bases, in that order; junction bases with no gene match: 9. CDR3 length equals 16 residues. The CDR3 sequence: CAISELGQENNGELFF. In nucleotides, the CDR3 is TGTGCCATCAGTGAGCTGGGACAGGAAAATAACGGGGAGCTGTTTTTT.

The V gene is TRBV2, the J gene TRBJ2-1; the D call may be TRBD1 or TRBD2 (5 bases each). Germline V gives CDR1 SNHLY, CDR2 FYNNEI. V was trimmed by 8 bases and J by 6 bases, leaving 14 bases between them. The CDR3 has 13 residues. Written as DNA, the CDR3 is TGTGCCAGCCAGTGGGCCGGGGCCAATGAGCAGTTCTTC. Protein product: CASQWAGANEQFF.

This chain joins TRBV2 and TRBJ2-3; 8 bases match TRBD1. The germline gives CDR1 SNHLY, CDR2 FYNNEI. CDR3 length equals 15 residues. The J segment lost 1 base and the V segment lost 5 bases, leaving 5 bases of the junction unmatched. CDR3 nucleotide sequence: TGTGCCAGCAGTACCGACAGGGGTGGCACAGATACGCAGTATTTT. Translating gives CASSTDRGGTDTQYF. The entire variable domain, with the rest obtained from reference TRBV2 and TRBJ2-3, is as follows: EPEVTQTPSHQVTQMGQEVILRCVPISNHLYFYWYRQILGQKVEFLVSFYNNEISEKSEIFDDQFSVERPDGSNFTLKIRSTKLEDSAMYFCASSTDRGGTDTQYFGPGTRLTVL.

The J gene is TRBJ2-3, the V gene TRBV7-2; D is possibly TRBD1 or TRBD2 (6 bases each). CDR1 and CDR2 from the germline V gene are SGHTA and FQGNSA. The CDR3 is made up of 15 amino acids. Trimming removed 3 bases from V and 4 bases from J, with 14 bases in between. The CDR3 spells CASSFYSGAADTQYF. The CDR3 DNA is TGTGCCAGCAGCTTTTACTCGGGGGCGGCAGATACGCAGTATTTT. Complete variable domain (other parts from reference TRBV7-2 and TRBJ2-3): GAGVSQSPSNKVTEKGKDVELRCDPISGHTALYWYRQSLGQGLEFLIYFQGNSAPDKSGLPSDRFSAERTGGSVSTLTIQRTQQEDSAVYLCASSFYSGAADTQYFGPGTRLTVL.

In its sample, this clone was seen a few times. The chain couples TRBV14 to TRBJ2-7; 7 bases match TRBD1. Germline-derived CDR1 and CDR2 are SGHDN and FVKESK. The CDR3 covers 18 residues. The J segment lost 4 bases and the V segment lost 4 bases, leaving 19 bases of the junction unmatched. CDR3: CASSPFLNPGQRRYEQYF. For the CDR3, the DNA is TGTGCCAGCAGCCCTTTTTTGAATCCGGGACAGCGGAGGTACGAGCAGTACTTC.